The rows below give T cell receptor beta chains drawn from one sample of a study of blood T cell repertoires in COVID-19. TCRdb's table, derived via immunoSEQ multiplex PCR, lists solely in-frame clones and lacks some. This sample has 140,000 or so clones; about 87% occur once, and the top ten carry roughly 2.5%. The sequencing sample was made of peripheral blood. The receptor source for this set is a human donor with COVID-19, enrolled during active disease. The donor label of this sample is uncertain. CDR3s include the opening cysteine and the closing phenylalanine or tryptophan. D genes are given only for firm matches. The size entry is marked missing in some rows and otherwise reads once, few, many or a size class.

d_call	v_call	j_call	clone_size	cdr3_aa	cdr3_nt
TRBD1	TRBV18	TRBJ1-6	.	CASSPGTDNSPLHF	TGTGCCAGCTCGCCCGGGACAGATAATTCACCCCTCCACTTT
TRBD1	TRBV5-4	TRBJ1-4	.	CASSEQGEREKLFF	TGTGCCAGCAGCGAACAGGGGGAGAGGGAAAAACTGTTTTTT
TRBD1	TRBV5-1	TRBJ2-7	.	CASSLDGTGGREQYF	TGCGCCAGCAGCTTGGATGGGACAGGGGGCCGGGAGCAGTACTTC
TRBD2	TRBV5-1	TRBJ2-2	.	CASSPGGVDTGELFF	TGCGCCAGCAGCCCGGGAGGGGTTGACACCGGGGAGCTGTTTTTT
.	TRBV5-6	TRBJ1-2	few	CASSLARNYGYTF	TGTGCCAGCAGCTTGGCGAGGAACTATGGCTACACCTTC
TRBD2	TRBV5-1	TRBJ2-7	.	CASTITGSGGASHEQYF	TGCGCCAGCACCATAACGGGTAGCGGGGGGGCCTCCCACGAGCAGTACTTC
TRBD1	TRBV2	TRBJ1-2	.	CASTLSRGRGGYTF	TGTGCCAGCACACTGTCTAGGGGGCGGGGTGGCTACACCTTC
.	TRBV10-1	TRBJ2-1	.	CASSESPGRNEQFF	TGCGCCAGCAGTGAGTCCCCAGGGAGGAATGAGCAGTTCTTC
.	TRBV3-1/TRBV3-2	TRBJ2-3	once	CASSQDRNSGTDTQYF	TGTGCCAGCAGCCAAGATAGGAATAGCGGCACAGATACGCAGTATTTT
.	TRBV6-5	TRBJ1-1	.	CASSYSTDPGGDEAFF	TGTGCCAGCAGTTACTCGACTGACCCGGGGGGGGATGAAGCTTTCTTT
.	TRBV9	TRBJ2-5	once	CASSLGGQQTQYF	TGTGCCAGCAGCCTAGGCGGACAACAGACCCAGTACTTC
.	TRBV11-2	TRBJ1-1	.	CASSLEVRTIGFF	TGTGCCAGCAGCTTAGAGGTTAGGACAATCGGGTTCTTT
TRBD2	TRBV7-7	TRBJ2-2	.	CASSNSSGRYTGELFF	TGTGCTAGCAGCAACAGTAGCGGGAGGTATACCGGGGAGCTGTTTTTT
.	TRBV24-1	TRBJ2-5	.	CATSDWTARETQYF	TGTGCCACCAGTGATTGGACAGCTAGAGAGACCCAGTACTTC
TRBD1	TRBV9	TRBJ2-7	.	CASSKGQLGPEQYF	TGTGCCAGCAGCAAGGGACAGTTGGGTCCCGAGCAGTACTTC
TRBD1	TRBV2	TRBJ1-1	.	CASSVVFRGGSEAFF	TGTGCCAGCAGTGTAGTTTTTCGAGGGGGCAGTGAAGCTTTCTTT
.	TRBV4-1	TRBJ2-7	.	CASSHPKGQGGGEQYF	TGCGCCAGCAGCCATCCCAAAGGGCAGGGGGGCGGCGAGCAGTACTTC
.	TRBV15	TRBJ1-1	.	CATSRDTPEAFF	TGTGCCACCAGCAGGGACACGCCTGAAGCTTTCTTT
TRBD1	TRBV9	TRBJ1-2	.	CASSLTDRWDYGYTF	TGTGCCAGCAGCTTGACGGACAGGTGGGACTATGGCTACACCTTC
.	TRBV28	TRBJ1-1	.	CASTATVSAEAFF	TGTGCCAGCACCGCGACGGTCAGCGCTGAAGCTTTCTTT
TRBD1	TRBV11-2	TRBJ2-7	.	CASSSYKTGEDEQYF	TGTGCCAGCAGCTCTTATAAGACAGGGGAAGACGAGCAGTACTTC
.	TRBV5-1	TRBJ1-2	.	CASSLGHFYGYTF	TGCGCCAGCAGCTTGGGACACTTCTATGGCTACACCTTC
TRBD2	TRBV3-1/TRBV3-2	TRBJ2-7	.	CASSLRGETYEQYF	TGTGCCAGCAGCCTGCGGGGGGAAACCTACGAGCAGTACTTC
.	TRBV29-1	TRBJ1-1	.	CSVDEGRTFF	TGCAGCGTTGATGAGGGAAGGACTTTCTTT
.	TRBV12-3/TRBV12-4	TRBJ1-1	.	CASSLSQGTEAFF	TGTGCCAGCAGTTTAAGCCAGGGCACTGAAGCTTTCTTT
.	TRBV19	TRBJ2-5	.	CASRTGHWAQYF	TGTGCCAGCAGGACGGGACATTGGGCCCAGTACTTC
TRBD1	TRBV6-1	TRBJ2-2	.	CASSVGQGAGTGELFF	TGTGCCAGCAGTGTTGGGCAGGGGGCAGGCACCGGGGAGCTGTTTTTT
.	TRBV7-6	TRBJ2-4	.	CASSPGVKYRRAKNIQYF	TGTGCCAGCAGCCCTGGGGTCAAATACCGGAGGGCCAAAAACATTCAGTACTTC
TRBD2	TRBV2	TRBJ2-2	.	CATQAGGGTGELFF	TGTGCCACCCAGGCGGGAGGGGGCACCGGGGAGCTGTTTTTT
.	TRBV30	TRBJ2-5	.	CAWSGALGETQYF	TGTGCCTGGAGTGGGGCCTTGGGTGAGACCCAGTACTTC
TRBD1	TRBV2	TRBJ2-3	.	CASSVQGGMQYF	TGTGCCAGCAGTGTACAGGGGGGTATGCAGTATTTT
TRBD1	TRBV13	TRBJ2-5	.	CASSFLTGGETQYF	TGTGCCAGCAGCTTCTTGACAGGGGGGGAGACCCAGTACTTC
.	TRBV10-3	TRBJ2-7	.	CATSISYEQYF	TGTGCCACCTCTATCTCCTACGAGCAGTACTTC
.	TRBV6-5	TRBJ2-7	.	CASSRGDLSSYEQYF	TGTGCCAGCAGCCGCGGTGACTTGAGCTCCTACGAGCAGTACTTC
TRBD1	TRBV3-1/TRBV3-2	TRBJ1-1	once	CASSQDLQGVEAFF	TGTGCCAGCAGCCAAGACTTACAGGGGGTTGAAGCTTTCTTT
.	TRBV9	TRBJ1-2	once	CASSQLGGNYGYTF	TGTGCCAGCAGCCAGCTTGGGGGGAACTATGGCTACACCTTC
TRBD1	TRBV5-1	TRBJ1-2	once	CATSDVFTGGAYGYTF	TGCGCCACCTCGGACGTCTTTACAGGGGGCGCGTATGGCTACACCTTC
TRBD2	TRBV2	TRBJ2-7	.	CASSEARGGSTYEQYF	TGTGCCAGCAGTGAAGCGCGGGGGGGATCCACCTACGAGCAGTACTTC
.	TRBV3-1/TRBV3-2	TRBJ1-2	.	CASSPQGLDYGYTF	TGTGCCAGCAGCCCTCAGGGGTTAGACTATGGCTACACCTTC
.	TRBV2	TRBJ1-4	.	CASSETGVNEKLFF	TGTGCCAGCAGTGAGACCGGAGTCAATGAAAAACTGTTTTTT
TRBD2	TRBV5-1	TRBJ2-1	.	CASSAASGNLNEQFF	TGCGCCAGCAGCGCCGCGAGCGGGAACCTGAATGAGCAGTTCTTC
.	TRBV7-9	TRBJ1-1	.	CASSLDVGGEAFF	TGTGCCAGCAGCTTAGATGTCGGGGGTGAAGCTTTCTTT
.	TRBV7-2	TRBJ1-4	.	CASSPPLQGREKLFF	TGTGCCAGCAGCCCCCCCCTCCAGGGGCGAGAAAAACTGTTTTTT
.	TRBV7-9	TRBJ1-2	once	CASSFGGTNYGYTF	TGTGCCAGCAGCTTCGGGGGAACCAACTATGGCTACACCTTC
.	TRBV6-5	TRBJ2-1	few	CASSYGQLDEQFF	TGTGCCAGCAGTTACGGCCAATTGGATGAGCAGTTCTTC
.	TRBV12-3/TRBV12-4	TRBJ1-2	.	CASGRAVYGYTF	TGTGCCAGCGGGAGGGCCGTTTATGGCTACACCTTC
TRBD1	TRBV13	TRBJ1-1	few	CPTSLGGQGGTEAFF	TGTCCCACCAGCTTAGGGGGACAGGGGGGGACTGAAGCTTTCTTT
TRBD1	TRBV28	TRBJ2-5	.	CAGRDRAKETQYF	TGTGCCGGGAGGGACAGGGCTAAGGAGACCCAGTACTTC